This record concerns one T cell receptor (beta chain) sequence. This clonotype appeared a few times. Its cognate antigen has yet to be identified. Base qualities are not at hand, and no much larger clone is one base apart. The CDR3, cysteine through phenylalanine, is 14 amino acids long. Only CDR3 DNA is held: 42 bases, read in frame from base 1. CDR1 is given as DFQATT and CDR2 as SNEGSKA, both from the germline V gene (reference sequence). Trimming costs V 5 bases and J 5 bases, and their ends lie 19 bases apart. The record originates from a study of blood T cells in healthy people across ages (dated by TCRdb to the mid-2010s). Regarding the research as a whole: In model experiments, template switching captured roughly one uniquely barcoded TCR beta cDNA molecule for every two T cells. To track age-related changes in TCR beta repertoire diversity, the study relied on deep sequencing normalized with unique cDNA molecular identifiers. Four age groups were formed from the donors: young (average roughly 16 years), middle-aged (approximately 40), aged (approximately 60) and long-lived (82). To avoid experimental bias, donors of different ages were distributed randomly across sequencing lanes. Two additional independent replicas of 1 million unique cDNA reads from the same blood draw were analyzed for two donors (one aged 18 to 30 and one aged 80 or older). Overall study outcomes, separate from this receptor: Donor CMV infection status was unknown, potentially confounding age-related changes in expanded clonotypes. Total diversity estimates from one million sequenced T cells were considered lower bounds and underestimates. Observed TCR beta diversity correlated strongly with the percentage of naive T cells measured by flow cytometry. Compared with the aged group, the long-lived group had more naive CD4+ T cells, fewer expanded clones and increased TCR diversity, a pattern suggesting age selection. Observed TCR beta diversity per million T cells fell roughly linearly with age, and a significant reduction was already apparent by age roughly 40. Bulk unsorted PBMC profiling prevented conclusive comparison of naive and antigen-experienced compartments.

Libraries were built with 5' RACE. The instrument given in TCRdb is Illumina HiSeq 2500. A second about 7 to 12 cycle PCR used a sample-barcoded 5' primer and a J-beta primer mix. A unique molecular identifier was introduced onto each TCR beta cDNA molecule by a template-switch 5' adaptor carrying 12 random nucleotides. Each sample yielded at least 3 million CDR3-containing paired-end reads. First-strand cDNA was synthesized from all RNA with the Mint cDNA synthesis kit, primed by a TRBC-specific oligonucleotide. All cDNA was treated with uracil-DNA glycosylase and then went through a first 18-cycle PCR with the universal primers M1SS and BC2_uni_R. Per the source publication's procedure: Each sample was normalized by randomly selecting 1 million high-quality reads, each carrying a distinct molecular identifier. Instead of being binned into consensus sequences, reads that shared molecular identifiers were thrown out. MiTCR, set to a Q25 quality threshold and the strictest error-elimination algorithm, was used for CDR3 identification, clonotype clustering and error correction. A nonparametric unseen species model with Euler transformation was used to estimate lower-bound total TCR beta diversity. The raw public data were reprocessed by TCRdb itself: fastp quality trimming at Q25, MiXCR clonotype calling, in-frame beta chains only. Rows with one shared CDR3 protein collapse into an entry with the most common genes and DNA. These V and J calls derive from TCRdb rather than the authors' analysis. The sample table lists around 1.5 million distinct CDR3 sequences, roughly 32% of them with a count of one. About 10% of the sample lies in the top ten.

The 39 donors, aged roughly 6 to 90 years, were systemically healthy Caucasian individuals from Russia. About 10 milliliters of peripheral blood were drawn from each donor into EDTA-treated Vacutainer tubes. PBMCs were isolated by Ficoll-Paque density-gradient centrifugation, with at least 6 million obtained per sample. Trizol reagent was used to extract total RNA from the PBMCs, yielding at least 5.5 micrograms per sample. Naive CD45RAhigh/CD27high T cell percentages were measured by flow cytometry on a PBMC aliquot from every donor. The sample comprised blood. This receptor was taken from a woman in her thirties in good health. The rearrangement joined TRBV20-1 to TRBJ2-7; the D region possibly corresponds to TRBD2 (5 bases align). Here the CDR3 is given as CSAPDSSSGHEQYF. The DNA is TGCAGTGCTCCTGACTCTAGCTCTGGCCACGAGCAGTACTTC.